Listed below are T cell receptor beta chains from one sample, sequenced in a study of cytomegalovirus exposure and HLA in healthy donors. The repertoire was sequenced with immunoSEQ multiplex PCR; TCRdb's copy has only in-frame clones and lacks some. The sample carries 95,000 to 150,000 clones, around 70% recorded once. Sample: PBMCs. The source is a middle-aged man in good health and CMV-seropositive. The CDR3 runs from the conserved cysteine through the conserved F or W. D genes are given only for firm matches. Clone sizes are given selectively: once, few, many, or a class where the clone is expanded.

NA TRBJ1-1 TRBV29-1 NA CSASRAGAFF TGCAGCGCCTCGCGGGCCGGGGCTTTCTTT
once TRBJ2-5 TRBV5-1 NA CASSLAPETQYF TGCGCCAGCAGCTTGGCCCCGGAGACCCAGTACTTC
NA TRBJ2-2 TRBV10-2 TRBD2 CASSDSLAGALNTGELFF TGCGCCAGCAGTGACTCTTTAGCGGGGGCCCTTAACACCGGGGAGCTGTTTTTT
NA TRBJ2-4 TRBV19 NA CASSISKRGAKNIQYF TGTGCCAGTAGTATCTCCAAAAGAGGAGCCAAAAACATTCAGTACTTC
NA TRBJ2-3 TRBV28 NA CASSSLGGGTDTQYF TGTGCCAGCAGTTCTCTCGGGGGAGGCACAGATACGCAGTATTTT
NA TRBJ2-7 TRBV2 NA CASSGGQGYTYEQYF TGTGCCAGCAGTGGGGGGCAGGGGTATACCTACGAGCAGTACTTC
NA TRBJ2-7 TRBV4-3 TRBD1 CASSQDMGTGGSEQYF TGCGCCAGCAGCCAAGATATGGGGACAGGGGGTAGCGAGCAGTACTTC
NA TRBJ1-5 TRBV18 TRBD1 CASSVDRVEQPQHF TGTGCCAGCTCAGTAGACAGGGTGGAACAGCCCCAGCATTTT
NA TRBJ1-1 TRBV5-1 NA CASSLRGERNTEAFF TGCGCCAGCAGCTTGCGGGGGGAGAGGAACACTGAAGCTTTCTTT
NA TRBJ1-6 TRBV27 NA CASSPQPQTNSPLHF TGTGCCAGCAGTCCGCAACCACAGACCAATTCACCCCTCCACTTT
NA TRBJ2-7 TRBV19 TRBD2 CASSLREDYEQYF TGTGCCAGTAGTCTCCGGGAGGACTACGAGCAGTACTTC
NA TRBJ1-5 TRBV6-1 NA CASSAPQGRPQHF TGTGCCAGCAGTGCACCCCAGGGCAGGCCCCAGCATTTT
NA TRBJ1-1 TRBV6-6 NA CASSYSGGEAFF TGTGCCAGCAGTTACTCGGGGGGGGAAGCTTTCTTT
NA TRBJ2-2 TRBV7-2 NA CASSLRGGDTGELFF TGTGCCAGCAGCTTAAGGGGGGGGGACACCGGGGAGCTGTTTTTT
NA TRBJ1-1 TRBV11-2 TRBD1 CASSLDDRVESAFF TGTGCCAGCAGCTTGGACGACAGGGTAGAGAGCGCTTTCTTT
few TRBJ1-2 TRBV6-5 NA CASRYTGRGDGYTF TGTGCCAGCAGATACACGGGGAGGGGGGATGGCTACACCTTC
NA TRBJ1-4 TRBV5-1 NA CASSSAGGVREKLFF TGCGCCAGCAGCTCGGCGGGGGGGGTGAGAGAAAAACTGTTTTTT
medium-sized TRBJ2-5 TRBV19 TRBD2 CASRDRLAVQETQYF TGTGCCAGCCGGGACCGACTAGCGGTTCAAGAGACCCAGTACTTC
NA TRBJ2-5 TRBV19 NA CASSPNWETQYF TGTGCCAGTAGTCCTAATTGGGAGACCCAGTACTTC
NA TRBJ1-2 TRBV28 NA CASSFRPRDGYTF TGTGCCAGCAGTTTTAGGCCCAGGGATGGCTACACCTTC
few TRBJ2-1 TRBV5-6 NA CASNLDGRSYNEQFF TGTGCCAGCAACCTAGACGGCCGCTCCTACAATGAGCAGTTCTTC
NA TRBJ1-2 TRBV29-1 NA CSVEGGDLPYTF TGCAGCGTTGAGGGAGGGGATCTACCCTACACCTTC